This T cell receptor beta chain originates from a study of blood T cells in healthy people across ages. Peripheral blood was drawn, about 9.1 milliliters per donor. Findings of the study overall: Because sorting was not performed, PBMCs prevented conclusive naive versus antigen-experienced comparison. Aged donors had fewer naive CD4+ cells and lower diversity than long-lived donors.

This clonotype showed up many times. Antigen specificity is unknown. Combining a sample-barcoded 5' primer with a J-beta primer mix, a second PCR ran for roughly 7 to 12 cycles. TCRdb reprocessed the 5' RACE reads with MiXCR, giving one entry per CDR3 protein. The sample has 850,000 or so distinct CDR3 sequences; more than 25% are singletons. The CDR3 totals 17 residues. V was clipped by 4 bases and J by 0 bases; unmatched bases: 7. CDR1 and CDR2 from the germline V gene are SGHRS and YFSETQ. This chain links TRBV5-1 with TRBJ2-1; 10 nucleotides agree with TRBD2. The sequenced sample was blood. The TCR comes from a woman older than 75 in good health. The CDR3 region has the DNA TGCGCCAGCAGCCCCCTACTAGCGGGGAGCTCCTACAATGAGCAGTTCTTC. Amino acid sequence: CASSPLLAGSSYNEQFF.